The sequence of this T cell receptor beta chain was determined in a study of T cells in Graves' hyperthyroidism and ophthalmopathy. A note on this clonotype: The antigen is undetermined.

General study results and limits: Prediction of ophthalmopathy progression came a median around 6 months pre-onset. Blood shared most expanded thyroid clonotypes above 0.001.

CDR3 length: 14 amino acids. Per germline, CDR1 MNHEY and CDR2 SMNVEV (reference sequence). With 7 bases clipped from V and 8 bases from J, the junction kept 11 bases outside the gene matches. Amplification targeted TCR beta CDR3 regions from RNA transcripts. First-round RT-PCR targeting the TCR CDR3 was performed with the HTBI primer set. TCRdb passed the multiplex PCR reads through MiXCR, listing each CDR3 protein once. The table includes 640,000 or so distinct CDR3 sequences, approximately 15% detected once. Diagnostic decisions used clinical symptoms, serum thyroxine and TRAb, thyroid ultrasound and orbital computed tomography.

This chain uses TRBV27 with TRBJ2-4; 7 bases agree with TRBD2. This TCR came from a woman between 35 and 50 years old with Graves' ophthalmopathy. Sequencing used blood. The CDR3 here is CASKALRESYIQYF. Written as DNA, the CDR3 is TGTGCCAGCAAGGCCTTGCGGGAGAGTTACATTCAGTACTTC.